The next 7 T cell receptor beta chains were all read from a single sample in a study of T-cell reconstitution after alpha-beta-depleted transplantation in children (dated by TCRdb to 2016 to 2018). The library relied on PCR. The sequencing machine was an Illumina HiSeq 2500. To normalize quantification of the TCRbeta repertoire, the TCR libraries were built with molecular barcoding that relied on unique molecular identifiers. The public reads were run again by TCRdb, first through fastp at Q25 and then through MiXCR, and only productive beta chains were kept. Each CDR3 protein gets just one entry, which takes the most common genes and DNA from the rows behind it. The table for this sample lists fewer than 550,000 distinct CDR3 sequences; approximately 10% of them were counted only once. Of the sample, roughly 15% falls within the top ten clones. This sample's treatment or condition label indicates: allogeneic hematopoietic cell transplantation with graft depleted of TCRalphabeta T cells and CD19 B cells.

Sample: PBMCs, mostly from graft donor cells, taken 180 days after TCRalphabeta/CD19-depleted stem cell transplant. The receptor set was obtained from a female patient aged 2-9 years who had a stem cell transplant for aplastic anemia, so the T cells may come from the graft donor.

The V gene is TRBV11-2, the J gene TRBJ2-2; 11 bases agree with TRBD2. This CDR3 has 18 amino acids. Germline CDR1 is SGHAT and CDR2 is FQNNGV. Losses at the gene ends were 5 bases for V and 4 bases for J; bases not matched to a gene: 12. CDR3 DNA: TGTGCCAGCAGCCGAAAGGGGCTAGCGGGAGGCCTCACCGGGGAGCTGTTTTTT. It codes for CASSRKGLAGGLTGELFF.

This chain links TRBV18 with TRBJ2-5; 8 nucleotides match TRBD2. Per germline, CDR1 KGHSH and CDR2 LQKENI. This CDR3 region has 18 residues. The V gene end was trimmed by 2 bases and the J gene end by 2 bases; junction bases not matched to a gene: 13. CDR3 sequence (DNA): TGTGCCAGCTCACCAAGGTTACGGACTAGCAGCCTTCAAGAGACCCAGTACTTC. It yields the protein CASSPRLRTSSLQETQYF.

This clonotype has ten or more counts. The chain joins TRBV9 to TRBJ2-1; 8 nucleotides align to TRBD2. CDR3 length: 13 amino acids. Germline CDR1 SGDLS, CDR2 YYNGEE. V trimming: 1 base; J trimming: 7 bases; junction bases outside the gene matches: 1. The CDR3 sequence is CASSVSGGNEQFF. The CDR3 DNA follows: TGTGCCAGCAGCGTAAGCGGGGGTAATGAGCAGTTCTTC. The full variable domain, rest sourced from reference TRBV9 and TRBJ2-1, is DSGVTQTPKHLITATGQRVTLRCSPRSGDLSVYWYQQSLDQGLQFLIQYYNGEERAKGNILERFSAQQFPDLHSELNLSSLELGDSALYFCASSVSGGNEQFFGPGTRLTVL.

This clonotype was seen only a few times. This chain uses TRBV3-1 with TRBJ1-2; D perhaps matches TRBD1 (6 bases). CDR3 length equals 16 residues. CDR1 LGHDT and CDR2 YNNKEL come from the germline V gene (reference sequence). The V gene lost 0 bases and the J gene lost 5 bases, with 16 bases spanning the gap. CDR3 protein: CASSQDEGRGGYGYTF. The DNA of the CDR3 is TGTGCCAGCAGCCAAGATGAGGGCAGGGGAGGGTATGGCTACACCTTC.

This clonotype was picked up a small number of times. The V gene is TRBV7-9, the J gene TRBJ2-1, with D unresolved. V dropped 8 bases and J dropped 2 bases, with 13 bases sitting between them. This CDR3 has 14 amino acids. Germline CDR1 is SEHNR and CDR2 is FQNEAQ (reference sequence). CDR3 protein: CASPPDTPYNEQFF. CDR3 in DNA: TGTGCCAGCCCGCCCGACACCCCCTACAATGAGCAGTTCTTC.

J is TRBJ2-7 and V is TRBV28; 7 nucleotides match TRBD2. With 8 bases clipped from V and 2 bases from J, the junction kept 12 bases outside the gene matches. The CDR3 runs to 15 residues. Germline CDR1 and CDR2: MDHEN and SYDVKM. CDR3 sequence reads: CASRKGLADTYEQYF. The CDR3 region has the DNA TGTGCCAGCCGAAAGGGGCTAGCGGATACCTACGAGCAGTACTTC.

This clonotype came up a few times. V usage is TRBV20-1 and J usage is TRBJ2-7, with 7 positions matching TRBD2. After removal of 8 bases from V and 4 bases from J, the junction contained 14 bases not matched to a gene. The CDR3 covers 14 residues. Germline V gene lookup returns CDR1 DFQATT and CDR2 SNEGSKA (reference sequence). This CDR3 is CSSLRPSGDYEQYF. The DNA of the CDR3 is TGCAGTTCCCTTCGCCCTAGCGGTGATTACGAGCAGTACTTC.